Listed here is a single T cell receptor (beta chain). This sample is part of a study of blood T cell repertoires in COVID-19. Generated by immunoSEQ multiplex PCR, the TCRdb table keeps only in-frame clones and is missing some. The data show about 200,000 clones, 70% to 85% seen once. The CDR3 is 13 residues long. Germline CDR1 LGHNT, CDR2 FRNRAP. V lost 3 bases and J 2 bases, leaving 7 bases between the germline ends. Sequenced input: peripheral blood. The receptor was isolated from a human donor with acute or convalescent COVID-19. The donor label of this sample is uncertain. The rearrangement links TRBV12-5 to TRBJ2-5, with D perhaps TRBD2 (6 bases). The CDR3, as DNA: TGTGCTAGTGGTTTCGGACTACAAGAGACCCAGTACTTC. The encoded protein is CASGFGLQETQYF.